This TCR beta chain is from a study of OX40 agonist ivuxolimab in advanced cancers. The study's findings and limits: Within 6 weeks, CD4+ and CD8+ blood T cells expanded clonally at 0.1 to 3.0 mg/kg. Still undetermined is the antigen specificity of the expanded peripheral T cells.

Patients were ruled out by autoimmune disease history or systemic immunosuppression. Details on this clone: Its antigen is currently unknown.

V was trimmed by 6 bases and J by 8 bases, leaving 16 bases between them. The germline V gene encodes CDR1 MDHEN and CDR2 SYDVKM. The CDR3 is made up of 13 amino acids. Some clones are missing from TCRdb's copy, which holds only in-frame ones; the method was immunoSEQ multiplex PCR. The profile shows some 63,000 clones, around 84% of them singletons. Sequenced material: CD4+ or CD8+ T cells sorted from blood, taken in a trial of the OX40 agonist ivuxolimab. The TCR originated in an adult with an advanced solid tumor such as melanoma, head and neck, liver or kidney cancer. V is TRBV28 and J is TRBJ1-2; no definite D call. CDR3: CASSLDGGRGYTF. The CDR3 DNA reads as TGTGCCAGCAGCCTGGACGGTGGCCGGGGCTACACCTTC.